Sequencing of this T cell receptor (beta chain) was carried out in a study of blood T cell repertoires in COVID-19. On the study more broadly: The study drew acute and convalescent COVID-19 samples from the United States, Italy and Spain. The analysed material was cDNA or gDNA that came from T cells, B-cell-depleted T cells, or PBMCs.

Sequencing used immunoSEQ multiplex PCR; TCRdb keeps in-frame clones, though not all of them. The sample contains under 250,000 clones, roughly 86% of which appear only once. Sequenced material: peripheral blood. The clonotype originates from a man aged 45-60 years with acute or convalescent COVID-19.

CDR3: CASSLTTTAWNSPLHF. CDR3 bases: TGCGCCAGCAGCTTGACAACGACAGCATGGAATTCACCCCTCCACTTT. The chain links TRBV5-1 to TRBJ1-6; D is possibly TRBD1 (5 bases). The germline V and J ends were trimmed by 1 base and 7 bases, with 15 bases remaining between them. There are 16 residues in the CDR3. CDR1 is SGHRS and CDR2 is YFSETQ in the germline V gene.